This entry features one T cell receptor beta chain sequence. Antigen specificity is unknown. TCRdb's copy holds only in-frame clones and misses some; the assay was immunoSEQ multiplex PCR. Among around 2,500 clones, less than 75% were seen once, and the ten largest hold 25% to 30%. Over chemoradiotherapy, repertoires were sampled more than once. The sample is drawn from a study of chemoradiotherapy in HPV16-positive cancers. Study-wide results and limits: HPV-specific T cells were functionally defined from only two HPV16-positive patients.

The CDR3 covers 13 residues. The germline V gene has CDR1 SGHTA and CDR2 FQGNSA. V lost 5 bases and J lost 7, with 12 bases in between. Sequenced material: tumor tissue, taken from a patient who underwent chemoradiotherapy. The TCR sequence derives from a human donor with HPV-associated anogenital cancer. The V call is TRBV7-2, the J call TRBJ1-5; D possibly corresponds to TRBD1 (6 bases). The CDR3 DNA sequence: TGTGCCAGCAGCACGACAGGATCCCAGCCCCAGCATTTT. As protein: CASSTTGSQPQHF.